What follows are 14 T cell receptor beta chains derived from one specimen sequenced in a study of cytotoxic CD8 clonotypes in ibrutinib-treated CLL (dated by TCRdb to the early 2020s). Reading the label with the study, this specimen's time point is: approximately eleven months on ibrutinib. The library came from the immunoSEQ multiplex PCR assay. TCRdb took this table from immuneACCESS and kept in-frame rearrangements with V and J called. Such tables lack part of the clones; where checked against another copy, unresolved V genes explain under half of the gap, and the rest is unexplained. The table for this sample lists fewer than 100,000 clones; 79% of them were counted only once. The ten largest clonotypes hold about 4.8% of the sample. The specimen comprised PBMCs, sampled after 12 months of ibrutinib treatment. The receptors originated from a human donor with chronic lymphocytic leukemia.

Written as DNA, the CDR3 is TGTGCCAGCAGTTTATGGGTGAGCACTGAAGCTTTCTTT. Its protein is CASSLWVSTEAFF. This chain uses TRBV27 with TRBJ1-1; D remains ambiguous. Germline V gene sequence: CDR1 MNHEY, CDR2 SMNVEV (reference sequence). The CDR3 runs to 13 residues. The germline V and J ends were trimmed by 1 base and 4 bases, with 7 bases remaining between them.

A note on this clone: This sample also contains other DNA sequences that code for the same CDR3. In DNA, the CDR3 is TGTGCCAGCAGCCCCCCACGCTATGGCTACACCTTC. Amino acids: CASSPPRYGYTF. The chain is built from TRBV11-2 and TRBJ1-2, with D hard to call. Germline V gene sequence: CDR1 SGHAT, CDR2 FQNNGV. CDR3 length: 12 residues. Trimming removed 5 bases from V and 4 bases from J, with 8 bases in between.

The chain employs TRBV5-6 and TRBJ2-7; D uncertain. Deletions cut 4 bases from V and 2 bases from J, with 10 bases between. Germline CDR1 is SGHDT and CDR2 is YYEEEE. This CDR3 is built from 13 residues. CDR3 coding DNA: TGTGCCAGCAGCCCCTCGAACCCCTACGAGCAGTACTTC. The encoded protein is CASSPSNPYEQYF.

This clone was seen only once. This chain joins TRBV6-1 and TRBJ2-7; weak D call: TRBD2 (6 bases). With 10 bases removed from V and 4 bases from J, the gap between germline ends came to 17 bases. The CDR3 runs 13 residues. Germline V lookup: CDR1 MNHNS, CDR2 SASEGT. Here the CDR3 DNA reads TGTGCCACCACCCCCGGGAGAGGGTACGAGCAGTACTTC. Translation gives CATTPGRGYEQYF.

The genes are TRBV15 and TRBJ2-7; D possibly matches TRBD1 or TRBD2 (5 bases each). The CDR3 covers 15 residues. The V and J ends lost 1 base and 9 bases respectively, with 19 bases between them. Germline lookup yields CDR1 LNHNV and CDR2 YYDKDF (reference sequence). The CDR3 bases are TGTGCCACCAGCAGAGGGGACCGGCCCTGGACCGGGCAGTACTTC. Translated, it gives CATSRGDRPWTGQYF.

The chain combines TRBV7-2 with TRBJ2-7; 7 bases match TRBD2. V lost 6 bases and J lost 3; bases outside the gene matches: 11. This CDR3 comprises 15 residues. Germline assignment: CDR1 SGHTA and CDR2 FQGNSA. The CDR3 spells CASRPTSAVIYEQYF. DNA for the CDR3: TGTGCCAGCAGGCCCACTAGCGCCGTGATCTACGAGCAGTACTTC.

The chain carries TRBV2 and TRBJ1-6, with unresolved D. CDR1 is SNHLY and CDR2 is FYNNEI in the germline V gene. V gave up 7 bases and J gave up 0 bases, with 4 bases separating them. The CDR3 has 13 residues. CDR3 DNA sequence: TGTGCCAGCACAAGCTCCTATAATTCACCCCTCCACTTT. It is translated as CASTSSYNSPLHF. Full variable domain (missing parts from reference TRBV2 and TRBJ1-6): EPEVTQTPSHQVTQMGQEVILRCVPISNHLYFYWYRQILGQKVEFLVSFYNNEISEKSEIFDDQFSVERPDGSNFTLKIRSTKLEDSAMYFCASTSSYNSPLHFGNGTRLTVT.

The J gene is TRBJ2-7, the V gene TRBV10-3; TRBD1 matches 8 bases. J was trimmed by 7 bases and V by 0 bases; bases with no gene match: 8. Germline V lookup: CDR1 ENHRY, CDR2 SYGVKD. This CDR3 has 15 residues. As DNA, the CDR3 is TGTGCCATCAGTGAGTCGCGGGACAGGCGGCTAGAGCAGTACTTC. Translating gives CAISESRDRRLEQYF.

V and J are TRBV7-8 and TRBJ1-2, with TRBD1 as a possible D gene (5 bases). The CDR3 consists of 13 residues. The V gene's germline CDR1 is SGHVS and CDR2 FQNEAQ. V was clipped by 5 bases and J by 6 bases, with 13 bases between them. The CDR3 sequence: CASSPGTGHGYTF. The CDR3 region has the DNA TGTGCCAGCAGCCCCGGGACGGGCCATGGCTACACCTTC. Combining the CDR3 with reference TRBV7-8 and TRBJ1-2 gives the whole variable domain GAGVSQSPRYKVAKRGQDVALRCDPISGHVSLFWYQQALGQGPEFLTYFQNEAQLDKSGLPSDRFFAERPEGSVSTLKIQRTQQEDSAVYLCASSPGTGHGYTFGSGTRLTVV.

This chain links TRBV9 with TRBJ2-2, with a weak D call TRBD2 (5 bases). CDR1 and CDR2 (germline): SGDLS, YYNGEE. The CDR3 spans 14 residues. Trimming removed 5 bases at V and 0 bases at J, with 8 bases between. Here the CDR3 DNA reads TGTGCCAGCAGTGTCGGGGCGAACACCGGGGAGCTGTTTTTT. Its translation is CASSVGANTGELFF. Drawing the rest from reference TRBV9 and TRBJ2-2, the complete variable domain is DSGVTQTPKHLITATGQRVTLRCSPRSGDLSVYWYQQSLDQGLQFLIQYYNGEERAKGNILERFSAQQFPDLHSELNLSSLELGDSALYFCASSVGANTGELFFGEGSRLTVL.

This clone was counted only a few times. The V and J genes are TRBV5-1 and TRBJ1-1; 8 bases line up with TRBD1. This CDR3 has 13 residues. Germline CDR1 reads SGHRS; CDR2 reads YFSETQ. With 4 bases clipped from V and 10 bases from J, the junction kept 9 bases outside the gene matches. The CDR3 loop is CASSPIGQGRAFF. In nucleotides, the CDR3 is TGCGCCAGCAGCCCAATTGGACAGGGTAGAGCTTTCTTT. The whole variable domain, filled in from reference TRBV5-1 and TRBJ1-1, reads KAGVTQTPRYLIKTRGQQVTLSCSPISGHRSVSWYQQTPGQGLQFLFEYFSETQRNKGNFPGRFSGRQFSNSRSEMNVSTLELGDSALYLCASSPIGQGRAFFGQGTRLTVV.

V is TRBV25-1 and J is TRBJ1-2; 8 bases fit TRBD1. The V segment lost 7 bases and the J segment 8 bases; nucleotides outside the gene matches: 12. The CDR3 runs to 14 residues. CDR1 and CDR2 (germline): MGHDK, SYGVNS. CDR3 sequence reads: CASKWGRGPEGYTF. In DNA form, the CDR3 reads TGTGCCAGCAAATGGGGCAGGGGGCCGGAAGGCTACACCTTC.

This clone is medium-sized within its sample. The CDR3 sequence: CASRRDRGEQYF. The CDR3 coding sequence is TGTGCCAGCAGAAGGGACAGGGGCGAGCAGTACTTC. The chain carries TRBV7-9 and TRBJ2-7, with 10 bases aligning to TRBD1. This CDR3 has 12 residues. V lost 6 bases, J lost 6 bases, and 2 bases stayed unmatched. The germline V gene encodes CDR1 SEHNR and CDR2 FQNEAQ (reference sequence).

The V call is TRBV19, the J call TRBJ2-5; 8 bases are a match to TRBD1. V lost 5 bases and J lost 4; bases outside the gene matches: 6. The CDR3 spans 14 residues. Germline V gene sequence: CDR1 LNHDA, CDR2 SQIVND (reference sequence). CDR3 region: CASSPRQGRETQYF. The CDR3, as DNA: TGTGCCAGTAGTCCCCGACAGGGGAGAGAGACCCAGTACTTC.